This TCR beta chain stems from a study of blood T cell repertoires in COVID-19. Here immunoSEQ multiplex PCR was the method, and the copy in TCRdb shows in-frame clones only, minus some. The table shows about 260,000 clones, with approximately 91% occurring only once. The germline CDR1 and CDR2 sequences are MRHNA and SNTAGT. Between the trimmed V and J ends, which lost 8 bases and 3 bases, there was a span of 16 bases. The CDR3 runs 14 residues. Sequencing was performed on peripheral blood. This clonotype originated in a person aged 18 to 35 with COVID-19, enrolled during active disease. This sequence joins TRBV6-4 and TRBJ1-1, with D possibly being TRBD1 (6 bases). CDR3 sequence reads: CASRRQAGDTEAFF. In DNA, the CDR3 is TGTGCCAGCCGTCGACAGGCTGGGGACACTGAAGCTTTCTTT.